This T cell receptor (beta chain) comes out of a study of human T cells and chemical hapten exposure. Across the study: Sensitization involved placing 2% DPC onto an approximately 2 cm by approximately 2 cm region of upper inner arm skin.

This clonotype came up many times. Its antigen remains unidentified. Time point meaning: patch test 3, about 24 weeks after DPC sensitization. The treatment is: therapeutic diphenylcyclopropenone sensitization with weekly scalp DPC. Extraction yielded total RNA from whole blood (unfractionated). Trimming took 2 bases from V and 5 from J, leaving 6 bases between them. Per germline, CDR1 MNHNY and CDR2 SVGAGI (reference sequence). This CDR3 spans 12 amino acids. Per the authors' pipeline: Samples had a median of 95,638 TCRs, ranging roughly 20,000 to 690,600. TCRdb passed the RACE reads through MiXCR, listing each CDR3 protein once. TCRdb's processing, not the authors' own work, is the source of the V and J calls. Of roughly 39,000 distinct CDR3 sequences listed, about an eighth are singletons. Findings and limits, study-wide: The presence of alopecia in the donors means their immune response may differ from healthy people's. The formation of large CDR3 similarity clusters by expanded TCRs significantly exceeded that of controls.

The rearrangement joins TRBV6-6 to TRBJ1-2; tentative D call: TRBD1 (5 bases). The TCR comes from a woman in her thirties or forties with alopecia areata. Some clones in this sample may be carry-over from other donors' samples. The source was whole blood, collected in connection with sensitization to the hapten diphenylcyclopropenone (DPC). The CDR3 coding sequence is TGTGCCAGCAGTTACGGGGGGTATGGCTACACCTTC. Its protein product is CASSYGGYGYTF.